The rows below give T cell receptor beta chains drawn from one sample of a study of cytomegalovirus exposure and HLA in healthy donors. Measured with immunoSEQ multiplex PCR; TCRdb has only the in-frame clones, and not every one. The sample lists 100,000 to 150,000 clones, about 91% occurring once. The source material was PBMCs. All receptors come from a man aged 18-30 years in good health and CMV-seronegative. Each CDR3 is given without its conserved first and last residue. Clone size is not always given. Where it is, it says once, few, many or a class for expanded clones.

j_call,v_call,clone_size,cdr3_aa
TRBJ2-1,TRBV7-6,-,ASSLARLAGGTGEYNEQF
TRBJ2-7,TRBV6-1,-,ASSDYYEQY
TRBJ1-1,TRBV5-6,-,ASSLVGRVNTEAF
TRBJ2-3,TRBV29-1,-,SVESVQGSTDTQY
TRBJ1-2,TRBV2,-,ASSESQTFNYGYT
TRBJ2-3,TRBV28,-,ASSTGLGTDTQY
TRBJ1-3,TRBV4-3,-,ASSQDPQVGTIY
TRBJ1-1,TRBV27,-,ASSSNMNTEAF
TRBJ2-5,TRBV5-6,-,ASSLSSRPDRQETQY
TRBJ2-6,TRBV7-8,-,ASSPGGEGANVLT
TRBJ2-1,TRBV29-1,-,SARRGNPGGFNEQF
TRBJ2-5,TRBV7-8,-,ASSFVIREETQY
TRBJ2-1,TRBV5-1,-,ASSLTYVTGDNEQF
TRBJ1-1,TRBV5-6,-,ASIIQGVRTEAF
TRBJ2-7,TRBV6-1,-,ASSDFFGYEQY
TRBJ1-5,TRBV10-2,-,ASKEGGGPGQPQH
TRBJ2-7,TRBV7-2,-,ASSQLAASYEQY
TRBJ2-6,TRBV19,-,ASNDNSGANVLT
TRBJ2-7,TRBV28,-,ASSPWASGTSYEQY
TRBJ1-4,TRBV4-1,-,ASSQVPGSDEKLF
TRBJ2-7,TRBV6-6,-,ASTPSLAGVGEQY
TRBJ2-7,TRBV7-9,-,ASSLFNRQPYEQY
TRBJ1-4,TRBV30,once,AWSVRGNEKLF
TRBJ2-7,TRBV28,-,ASSLTVPGTSGGATSYEQY
TRBJ1-2,TRBV5-4,-,ASSLGAGEHYGYT
TRBJ1-3,TRBV18,-,ASSPRGQGAGNTIY
TRBJ2-3,TRBV6-5,-,ASSLGGSTDTQY
TRBJ2-7,TRBV27,-,ASIAMPGVGYEQY
TRBJ2-2,TRBV4-2,-,ASSPLEGDTGELF
TRBJ2-7,TRBV2,once,ASSKGQIYYEQY
TRBJ1-6,TRBV7-9,-,ASSFKGGIHKDSPLH
TRBJ1-2,TRBV5-1,-,ASSRTTGNYGYT
TRBJ1-1,TRBV2,-,AGNREGNTEAF
TRBJ2-5,TRBV28,once,ASSDVREGQETQY
TRBJ1-2,TRBV5-4,-,ASSPRGVGDGYT
TRBJ2-7,TRBV15,once,ATSRGWGLAGGAEQY
TRBJ2-1,TRBV10-3,-,AISEGAGPEQF
TRBJ1-2,TRBV19,-,ASSVHRDRDYGYT
TRBJ2-7,TRBV28,-,ASSLGGGGGYEQY
TRBJ1-4,TRBV9,once,ASSFGPGEKLF
TRBJ2-7,TRBV6-1,-,ASSGGVEQY
TRBJ2-6,TRBV9,-,ASSQRQAGANVLT